The 26 T cell receptor beta chains below all came from one sample that was sequenced in a study of cytomegalovirus exposure and HLA in healthy donors. Primers included in the PCR were 60 Vbeta and 13 Jbeta primers. The protocol was immunoSEQ multiplex PCR, while the TCRdb copy is restricted to in-frame clones and leaves out a portion. Here the sample spans 110,000 or so clones, 82% being singletons. Sequencing was performed on PBMCs. These receptors all come from a woman in her late teens or twenties in good health and CMV-seronegative.

This chain joins TRBV20-1 and TRBJ1-1; possibly TRBD1 for D (5 bases). Trimming shortened V by 6 bases and J by 10 bases, and 15 bases separated the two germline ends. CDR3 size: 11 residues. The germline V gene encodes CDR1 DFQATT and CDR2 SNEGSKA (reference sequence). The CDR3 region has the DNA TGCAGTGCCCGGGGGGGTGAAAGAGCTTTCTTT. Protein: CSARGGERAFF.

J is TRBJ1-2 and V is TRBV29-1, with D possibly matching TRBD1 (6 bases). V lost 5 bases, J lost 4 bases, and 11 bases lay in between. This CDR3 spans 12 amino acids. Germline CDR1 SQVTM, CDR2 ANQGSEA. CDR3 nucleotide sequence: TGCAGCGTTATACAGGGCCTCTATGGCTACACCTTC. Translating gives CSVIQGLYGYTF.

This clone was recorded only once. The chain combines TRBV5-4 with TRBJ2-5; 7 bases fit TRBD1. This CDR3 is 14 amino acids long. The germline V gene has CDR1 SGHNT and CDR2 YYREEE (reference sequence). V shed 4 bases and J 4 bases; nucleotides not matched to a gene: 7. The CDR3 protein is CASSQTGSRETQYF. The CDR3, as DNA: TGTGCCAGCAGCCAGACAGGGAGCCGAGAGACCCAGTACTTC.

The V call is TRBV2, the J call TRBJ1-5; a possible D gene is TRBD1 (5 bases). The length of the CDR3 is 15 residues. Germline values: CDR1 SNHLY, CDR2 FYNNEI. Trimming stripped 1 base from V and 3 bases from J, with 10 bases between. The CDR3 DNA sequence: TGTGCCAGCAGTGAAGACGGGGGTAACAATCAGCCCCAGCATTTT. Residues: CASSEDGGNNQPQHF. The variable domain in full, completed from reference TRBV2 and TRBJ1-5, reads EPEVTQTPSHQVTQMGQEVILRCVPISNHLYFYWYRQILGQKVEFLVSFYNNEISEKSEIFDDQFSVERPDGSNFTLKIRSTKLEDSAMYFCASSEDGGNNQPQHFGDGTRLSIL.

In this sample, this clone turned up a few times. This chain uses TRBV6-1 with TRBJ1-5, with D maybe TRBD1 (5 bases). Germline V lookup: CDR1 MNHNS, CDR2 SASEGT. This CDR3 has 14 amino acids. V dropped 7 bases and J dropped 2 bases, with 12 bases sitting between them. In DNA form, the CDR3 reads TGTGCCAGCACCCGGGGGGACGGCAATCAGCCCCAGCATTTT. It encodes CASTRGDGNQPQHF.

The chain recombines TRBV7-2 with TRBJ2-1, with 7 bases lining up with TRBD2. This CDR3 has 16 residues. The trim removed 5 bases at V and 0 bases at J, leaving 7 bases unmatched. Germline V lookup: CDR1 SGHTA, CDR2 FQGNSA. CDR3 residues: CASSTRAGSSYNEQFF. CDR3 nucleotides: TGTGCCAGCAGCACCCGAGCGGGAAGCTCCTACAATGAGCAGTTCTTC.

The chain couples TRBV7-2 to TRBJ2-5; the D is unclear. CDR3 length: 11 residues. Germline V gene sequence: CDR1 SGHTA, CDR2 FQGNSA. Trimming removed 5 bases at V and 5 bases at J, with 6 bases between. The CDR3 is CASSLVETQYF. CDR3 DNA: TGTGCCAGCAGCCTTGTGGAGACCCAGTACTTC. Drawing the rest from reference TRBV7-2 and TRBJ2-5, the complete variable domain is GAGVSQSPSNKVTEKGKDVELRCDPISGHTALYWYRQSLGQGLEFLIYFQGNSAPDKSGLPSDRFSAERTGGSVSTLTIQRTQQEDSAVYLCASSLVETQYFGPGTRLLVL.

V usage is TRBV6-5 and J usage is TRBJ1-1; D is unclear. CDR1 and CDR2 from the germline V gene are MNHEY and SVGAGI. CDR3 size: 11 residues. V dropped 4 bases and J dropped 8 bases, with 8 bases sitting between them. The CDR3 DNA follows: TGTGCCAGCAGTTTTTCGGGAGAAGCTTTCTTT. Its translation: CASSFSGEAFF.

This clone occurred a few times. J is TRBJ2-1 and V is TRBV18; the match to TRBD2 covers 7 bases. CDR3 size: 16 residues. With 3 bases clipped from V and 6 bases from J, the junction kept 11 bases outside the gene matches. Germline CDR1 KGHSH, CDR2 LQKENI. For the CDR3, the DNA is TGTGCCAGCTCACCTGTGGGAGGGTTCGGAGGCAATGAGCAGTTCTTC. Translation gives CASSPVGGFGGNEQFF.

The J gene is TRBJ2-7, the V gene TRBV6-6, with 7 bases matching TRBD2. V lost 7 bases and J lost 4; bases outside the gene matches: 10. The CDR3 covers 14 residues. Germline values: CDR1 MNHNY, CDR2 SVGAGI (reference sequence). The CDR3 region is CASTGGASGYEQYF. The DNA of the CDR3 is TGTGCCAGCACGGGCGGGGCTAGCGGATACGAGCAGTACTTC.

The chain couples TRBV28 to TRBJ2-5; tentatively, D is TRBD1 (6 bases). The CDR3 sequence is 13 residues long. Trimming took off 8 bases at V and 5 bases at J, with 15 bases between the two ends. In germline, CDR1 is MDHEN, CDR2 SYDVKM. The CDR3 region has the DNA TGTGCCAGCGGTGAGGGGGTACGGGAGACCCAGTACTTC. Amino acids: CASGEGVRETQYF.

This clone was detected only a few times. This sequence joins TRBV19 and TRBJ2-1; 7 bases match TRBD2. Germline V gene lookup returns CDR1 LNHDA and CDR2 SQIVND (reference sequence). V shed 4 bases and J 4 bases; nucleotides not matched to a gene: 10. The CDR3 runs to 16 residues. DNA for the CDR3: TGTGCCAGTAGTAGCGGAGGTCTAGCGGTATACAATGAGCAGTTCTTC. It yields the protein CASSSGGLAVYNEQFF.

V usage is TRBV21-1 and J usage is TRBJ2-1; whether TRBD2, the table's D call, matches the DNA was not checked. TRBV21-1 counts as a pseudogene. CDR3 length: 16 amino acids. The CDR3 protein is CASSKVRIYRGNEQFF. As DNA, the CDR3 is TGTGCCAGCAGCAAAGTGAGGATTTATCGGGGCAATGAGCAGTTCTTC.

The chain recombines TRBV29-1 with TRBJ2-2; unclear D gene. The CDR3 has 14 residues. CDR1 and CDR2 (germline): SQVTM, ANQGSEA. Trimming left V 2 bases short and J 1 base short, with 8 bases between. As DNA, the CDR3 is TGCAGCGTTGAACAGGCGATGAACACCGGGGAGCTGTTTTTT. Translating it yields CSVEQAMNTGELFF.

The chain recombines TRBV11-2 with TRBJ1-2, with TRBD1 as a possible D gene (6 bases). The V end was cut by 4 bases, the J end by 0 bases, with 12 bases between. The germline V gene encodes CDR1 SGHAT and CDR2 FQNNGV. The CDR3 has 15 amino acids. The CDR3: CASSSTGLSNYGYTF. The CDR3 region has the DNA TGTGCCAGCAGCTCGACAGGATTATCTAACTATGGCTACACCTTC.

The V and J genes are TRBV18 and TRBJ2-7; a weak D match, TRBD2 (7 bases). This CDR3 comprises 14 residues. CDR1 is KGHSH and CDR2 is LQKENI in the germline V gene. Trimming left V 6 bases short and J 0 bases short, with 12 bases between. The CDR3 sequence is CASSWGGSSYEQYV. The CDR3 DNA is TGTGCCAGCTCCTGGGGGGGCAGCTCCTACGAGCAGTACGTC.

The chain combines TRBV5-1 with TRBJ1-1, with TRBD1 matching 7 bases. This CDR3 is 15 amino acids long. Per the germline V gene, CDR1 is SGHRS and CDR2 is YFSETQ. Trimming cost V 3 bases and J 7 bases; bases outside gene matches: 12. CDR3 protein: CASSSPGQKSIEAFF. DNA for the CDR3: TGCGCCAGCAGCTCTCCGGGACAGAAATCTATTGAAGCTTTCTTT.

This clone was picked up a small number of times. The V call is TRBV6-1, the J call TRBJ1-4; TRBD1 aligns across 7 bases. Germline V gene sequence: CDR1 MNHNS, CDR2 SASEGT. The CDR3 is 14 amino acids. Trimming cost V 7 bases and J 0 bases; bases outside gene matches: 2. As DNA, the CDR3 is TGTGCCAGCATCGGACAGGCAACTAATGAAAAACTGTTTTTT. Encoded protein: CASIGQATNEKLFF.

The chain is built from TRBV11-1 and TRBJ2-7; 8 bases are a match to TRBD2. After removal of 5 bases from V and 5 bases from J, the junction contained 5 bases not matched to a gene. The CDR3 spans 13 residues. Germline V gives CDR1 SGHAT, CDR2 FQDESV (reference sequence). CDR3 sequence reads: CASSAGGWNEQYF. The CDR3, as DNA: TGTGCCAGCAGCGCGGGGGGTTGGAACGAGCAGTACTTC.

This clone came up once. The chain uses TRBV5-1 and TRBJ2-5; D remains unclear. TRBJ2-7 explains the end of the DNA better; the J call may be wrong. Germline V lookup: CDR1 SGHRS, CDR2 YFSETQ. The CDR3 is 11 amino acids. The CDR3 loop is CASSSIYEQYF. CDR3 bases: TGCGCCAGCAGCTCGATCTACGAGCAGTACTTC.

The chain recombines TRBV4-2 with TRBJ2-3, with TRBD2 matching over 9 bases. Germline lookup yields CDR1 LGHNA and CDR2 YNFKEQ. With V trimmed by 3 bases and J by 0 bases, 10 bases remained unmatched. The CDR3 runs to 18 residues. For the CDR3, the DNA is TGTGCCAGCAGCCAGATAGCGGGGGTAATATCTAGCACAGATACGCAGTATTTT. It yields the protein CASSQIAGVISSTDTQYF.

The J gene is TRBJ2-1, the V gene TRBV10-3, with D maybe TRBD1 (6 bases). The CDR3 length is 14 residues. Trimming left V 5 bases short and J 1 base short, with 9 bases between. From germline, CDR1 is ENHRY and CDR2 SYGVKD. CDR3 sequence reads: CAISLGQSYNEQFF. CDR3 sequence (DNA): TGTGCCATCAGTCTCGGACAGTCCTACAATGAGCAGTTCTTC.

The chain joins TRBV5-8 to TRBJ1-1, with D uncertain. Germline CDR1 is SGHTS and CDR2 is YDEGEE. The ends were cut back, 1 base at V and 1 base at J, with 5 bases in the middle. This CDR3 contains 13 residues. The CDR3 protein is CASSLNRNTEAFF. As DNA, the CDR3 is TGTGCCAGCAGCTTGAACAGGAACACTGAAGCTTTCTTT.

The chain uses TRBV18 and TRBJ2-5; 7 bases are shared with TRBD2. The CDR3 loop spans 13 amino acids. V was pared by 3 bases and J by 5 bases, with 3 bases of the junction left unmatched. From germline, CDR1 is KGHSH and CDR2 LQKENI. The CDR3 is CASSPRGEETQYF. CDR3 in DNA: TGTGCCAGCTCACCCCGGGGGGAGGAGACCCAGTACTTC.

The chain is built from TRBV7-4 and TRBJ2-7, with D maybe TRBD1 (5 bases). This CDR3 is built from 15 residues. Trimming cost V 3 bases and J 7 bases, with 19 bases left between them. Germline V gene lookup returns CDR1 SGHVT and CDR2 SQSDAQ. For the CDR3, the DNA is TGTGCCAGCAGCTTCCCGACAGAAAGTTCCCCAGAGCAGTACTTC. Translation gives CASSFPTESSPEQYF.

The chain has TRBV9 and TRBJ2-1; 9 bases align to TRBD2. Per germline, CDR1 SGDLS and CDR2 YYNGEE. Germline trimming cut 1 base from V and 3 bases from J; bases unmatched to any gene: 2. The length of the CDR3 is 15 residues. In nucleotides, the CDR3 is TGTGCCAGCAGCGTAATTAGCGGGGGCTACAATGAGCAGTTCTTC. Amino acid sequence: CASSVISGGYNEQFF.